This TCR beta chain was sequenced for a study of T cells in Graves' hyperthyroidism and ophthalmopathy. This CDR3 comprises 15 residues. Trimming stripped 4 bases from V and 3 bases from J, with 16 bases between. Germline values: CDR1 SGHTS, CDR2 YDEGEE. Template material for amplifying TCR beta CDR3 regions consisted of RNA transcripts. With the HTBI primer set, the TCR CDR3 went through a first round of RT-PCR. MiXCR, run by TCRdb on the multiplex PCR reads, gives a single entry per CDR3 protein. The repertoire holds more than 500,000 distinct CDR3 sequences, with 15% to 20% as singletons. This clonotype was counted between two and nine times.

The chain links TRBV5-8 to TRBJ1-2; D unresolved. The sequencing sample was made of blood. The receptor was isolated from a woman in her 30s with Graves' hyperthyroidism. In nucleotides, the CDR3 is TGTGCCAGCAGCCCTGACACGATGGGTTACTATGGCTACACCTTC. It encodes CASSPDTMGYYGYTF.